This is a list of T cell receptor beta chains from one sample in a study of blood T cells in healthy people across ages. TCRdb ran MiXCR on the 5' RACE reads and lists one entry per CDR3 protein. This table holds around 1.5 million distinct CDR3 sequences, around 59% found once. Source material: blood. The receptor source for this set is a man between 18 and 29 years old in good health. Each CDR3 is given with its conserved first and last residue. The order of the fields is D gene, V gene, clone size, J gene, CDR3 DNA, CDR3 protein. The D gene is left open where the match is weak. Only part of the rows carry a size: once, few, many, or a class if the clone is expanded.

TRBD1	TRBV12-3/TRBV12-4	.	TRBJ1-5	TGTGCCAGCAGTTTCGTCGGGTGGGGACAGCCAAATCAGCCCCAGCATTTT	CASSFVGWGQPNQPQHF
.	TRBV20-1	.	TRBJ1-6	TGCAGTGCTAGATCGGGGCAGGCCAGATCACCCCTCCACTTT	CSARSGQARSPLHF
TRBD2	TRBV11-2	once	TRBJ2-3	TGTGCCAGCAGCTCTCGGACTAGCGGGGCACTAGGATATACGCAGTATTTT	CASSSRTSGALGYTQYF
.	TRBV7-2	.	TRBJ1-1	TGTGCCAGCAGCTTGGGTCGAAAAGCTTTCTTT	CASSLGRKAFF
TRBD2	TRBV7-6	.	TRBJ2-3	TGTGCCAGCAGCCCCCGGACTAGCGACCCCACAGATACGCAGTATTTT	CASSPRTSDPTDTQYF
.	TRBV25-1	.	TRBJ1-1	TGTGCCAGCAGTGAGAAGAGCAGCCGTGCTGAAGCTTTCTTT	CASSEKSSRAEAFF
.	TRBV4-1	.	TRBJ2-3	TGCGCCAGCAGCCAGACTGGACTCCCGCGGGATACGCAGTATTTT	CASSQTGLPRDTQYF
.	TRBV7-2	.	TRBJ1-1	TGTGCCAGCAGCTTCAACAGGGACGAAGCTTTCTTT	CASSFNRDEAFF
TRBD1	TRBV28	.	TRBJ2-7	TGTGCCAGCAGTCGCGGGACAGGGGGGTTAGCGGGAGACTACGAGCAGTACTTC	CASSRGTGGLAGDYEQYF
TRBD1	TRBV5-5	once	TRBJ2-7	TGTGCCAGCAGCTTGGGAGTTGGACAGGGCTCCTACGAGCAGTACTTC	CASSLGVGQGSYEQYF
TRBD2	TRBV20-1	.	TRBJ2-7	TGCAGTGCTACCGGGGGCCTAGCGGGAGTTTGGCTTAACGAGCAGTACTTC	CSATGGLAGVWLNEQYF
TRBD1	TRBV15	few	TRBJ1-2	TGTGCCACCAGCAGAGATAGGAGACAGGGCTTGGGCTACACCTTC	CATSRDRRQGLGYTF
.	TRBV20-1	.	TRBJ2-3	TGCAGTGCCATTAACCCGGGACTCCGTCTTCCCACAGATACGCAGTATTTT	CSAINPGLRLPTDTQYF
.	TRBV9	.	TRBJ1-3	TGTGCCAGCAGCCTCGGTGAACGGTTCTCTGGAAACACCATATATTTT	CASSLGERFSGNTIYF
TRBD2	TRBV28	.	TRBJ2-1	TGTGCCAGCAGTGTAGCGGGGGGTTCGTTGGATGAGCAGTTCTTC	CASSVAGGSLDEQFF
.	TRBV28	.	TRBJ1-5	TGTGCCACCGGACAAAGGGGGGACAATCAGCCCCAGCATTTT	CATGQRGDNQPQHF
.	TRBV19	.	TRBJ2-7	TGTGCCAGTAGTACCACAGGCTCGGGCTACGAGCAGTACTTC	CASSTTGSGYEQYF
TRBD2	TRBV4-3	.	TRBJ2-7	TGCGCCAGCAGCCAAGAGCATACTAGCGGGGGGTCCTATTACCTCTACGAGCAGTACTTC	CASSQEHTSGGSYYLYEQYF
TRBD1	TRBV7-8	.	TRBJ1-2	TGTGCCAGCAGCGACTCCGGGACAGACTATGGCTACACCTTC	CASSDSGTDYGYTF
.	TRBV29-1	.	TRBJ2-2	TGCAGCGTTGGAGGGACGAACACCGGGGAGCTGTTTTTT	CSVGGTNTGELFF
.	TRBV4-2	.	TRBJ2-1	TGTGCCAGCAGCCAAGCACCAACCCCAGTAAATGAGCAGTTCTTC	CASSQAPTPVNEQFF
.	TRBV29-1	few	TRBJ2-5	TGCAGCGTCACAGGGCGGGAGACCCAGTACTTC	CSVTGRETQYF